A selection of T cell receptor beta chains follows, all from one sample in a study of blood T cell repertoires in COVID-19. Libraries were prepared by immunoSEQ multiplex PCR; TCRdb keeps only in-frame clonotypes and omits some of them. The table shows tens of thousands of clones, with about 90% occurring only once. Material for sequencing was peripheral blood. All receptors derive from a human donor in a cohort sampled during active COVID-19. Each CDR3 is given with its conserved first and last residue. The order of the fields is clone size, V gene, J gene, D gene, CDR3 DNA, CDR3 protein. The D gene is left open where the match is weak. Not all rows give a size; the values are once, few, many and, for expanded clones, a class.

>-|TRBV7-2|TRBJ1-4|-
TGTGCCAGCAGCTTACGTCTCCCGGGTCGTGAAAAACTGTTTTTT
CASSLRLPGREKLFF
>-|TRBV6-6|TRBJ2-1|-
TGTGCCAGCAGTTACTCAGGGGGTGTAAGTAATGAGCAGTTCTTC
CASSYSGGVSNEQFF
>-|TRBV9|TRBJ2-1|-
TGTGCCAGCAGCGGAGGGGGCAATGAGCAGTTCTTC
CASSGGGNEQFF
>-|TRBV19|TRBJ1-4|TRBD1
TGTGCCAGTAGGCCTTTAGTGGGGACAGCGAATGAAAAACTGTTTTTT
CASRPLVGTANEKLFF
>-|TRBV4-2|TRBJ1-2|-
TGTGCCAGCAGCCAAGATGCGGCCCCTTATGGCTACACCTTC
CASSQDAAPYGYTF
>-|TRBV11-3|TRBJ2-1|TRBD1
TGTGCCAGCAGCGAACGGACAGGGGCCTACAATGAGCAGTTCTTC
CASSERTGAYNEQFF
>-|TRBV5-1|TRBJ1-5|TRBD1
TGCGCGGACAGGGGGCCCCCTGACGTACAAAATCAGCCCCAGCATTTT
CADRGPPDVQNQPQHF
>-|TRBV7-2|TRBJ2-3|-
TGTGCCAGCAGCTTAGAAGGGAGAGGCACAGATACGCAGTATTTT
CASSLEGRGTDTQYF
>once|TRBV7-9|TRBJ2-3|TRBD2
TGTGCCAGCAGCTCCAGGATTGGGACTAGCGGGACAAGCACAGATACGCAGTATTTT
CASSSRIGTSGTSTDTQYF
>-|TRBV18|TRBJ2-3|TRBD1
TGTGCCAGCTCACCAGGACAGGGAGATACGCAGTATTTT
CASSPGQGDTQYF
>-|TRBV7-2|TRBJ1-1|TRBD1
TGTGCCAGCAGCACACAGGGGGCGGCCTCTGAAGCTTTCTTT
CASSTQGAASEAFF
>-|TRBV6-5|TRBJ1-2|-
TGTGCCAGCGGCGGTGCTTGGGGAGTCACCTTC
CASGGAWGVTF
>-|TRBV5-1|TRBJ2-6|-
TGCGCCAGCAGCTTGTCAGGGGTAGGCTCTGGGGCCAACGTCCTGACTTTC
CASSLSGVGSGANVLTF
>-|TRBV28|TRBJ1-2|TRBD1
TGTGCCCAGGGGGGTAGAGGGGCCCGTGGCTACACCTTC
CAQGGRGARGYTF
>-|TRBV4-3|TRBJ1-4|-
TGCGCCAGCAGCCAAGGGGGGGGCTCTAATGAAAAACTGTTTTTT
CASSQGGGSNEKLFF
>-|TRBV24-1|TRBJ2-3|TRBD2
TGTGCCACCAGTGATCCAGGACCGGGTAGCGGGGGTACAGATACGCAGTATTTT
CATSDPGPGSGGTDTQYF
>-|TRBV4-3|TRBJ2-3|TRBD2
TGCGCCAGCAGCCAAGAGGGGCTAGCGGGGGACACAGATACGCAGTATTTT
CASSQEGLAGDTDTQYF
>-|TRBV29-1|TRBJ1-1|-
TGCAGCGCCGGAACAGTTCTGAACACTGAAGCTTTCTTT
CSAGTVLNTEAFF
>-|TRBV18|TRBJ2-3|-
TGTGCCAGCTCATTCCTTACAGGGAGAGCGGATACGCAGTATTTT
CASSFLTGRADTQYF
>-|TRBV29-1|TRBJ1-3|-
TGCAGCGTTCTCCCGTGGGGGGGCGGAAACACCATATATTTT
CSVLPWGGGNTIYF
>once|TRBV9|TRBJ1-2|-
TGTGCCAGCAGCGTAGGAGGAGGGCTTAACTATGGCTACACCTTC
CASSVGGGLNYGYTF
>once|TRBV7-2|TRBJ2-1|TRBD2
TGTGCCAGCGCGGGGGGGCCCCTCAATGAGCAGTTCTTC
CASAGGPLNEQFF
>-|TRBV2|TRBJ2-3|TRBD2
TGTGCCAGCAGTGAATATGGTCTAGCGGGAGTCGGTGGCACAGATACGCAGTATTTT
CASSEYGLAGVGGTDTQYF
>-|TRBV10-3|TRBJ1-4|TRBD1
TGTGCCATCAGCGAAATAACCGGGACAGGGGCTGAAAAACTGTTTTTT
CAISEITGTGAEKLFF
>-|TRBV5-1|TRBJ2-2|-
TGCGCCAGCAGCTTGTACCGACAGATGAACACCGGGGAGCTGTTTTTT
CASSLYRQMNTGELFF
>-|TRBV12-3/TRBV12-4|TRBJ2-3|-
TGTGCCAGCAGTTTTTGGGGGCAAGATACGCAGTATTTT
CASSFWGQDTQYF
>-|TRBV7-8|TRBJ1-1|-
TGTGCCAGCAGCTATCTACCGAACACTGAAGCTTTCTTT
CASSYLPNTEAFF
>-|TRBV5-1|TRBJ1-1|-
TGCGCCAGCAGAACGGACAGCAACACTGAAGCTTTCTTT
CASRTDSNTEAFF
>-|TRBV12-3/TRBV12-4|TRBJ2-1|-
TGTGCCAGCAGTTTAGGAGCAGGGAAGGAGCAGTTCTTC
CASSLGAGKEQFF
>-|TRBV29-1|TRBJ2-3|TRBD2
TGCAGCGTGCGGCGGGAGCTCACAGATACGCAGTATTTT
CSVRRELTDTQYF
>-|TRBV6-6|TRBJ1-2|-
TGTGCCAGCAGTTACCTCGTTGGAGGGGCGAACTATGGCTACACCTTC
CASSYLVGGANYGYTF
>-|TRBV6-6|TRBJ2-1|-
TGTGCCAGCAGCTACGACCAAGGGGCGAATGAGCAGTTCTTC
CASSYDQGANEQFF
>-|TRBV2|TRBJ1-1|-
TGTGCCGCTCCGGACACTGAAGCTTTCTTT
CAAPDTEAFF
>-|TRBV11-3|TRBJ2-1|TRBD2
TGTGCCAGCAGCCTCAGCGGGGGGGCCAACAATGAGCAGTTCTTC
CASSLSGGANNEQFF
>-|TRBV6-5|TRBJ1-2|-
TGTGCCAGCAGTTACGGTCTCGACACTAACTATGGCTACACCTTC
CASSYGLDTNYGYTF
>-|TRBV7-2|TRBJ1-2|-
TGTGCCAGCAGCTTTACGTCTATCTATGGCTACACCTTC
CASSFTSIYGYTF
>-|TRBV12-3/TRBV12-4|TRBJ1-1|-
TGTGCCAGCAGTTTAGCGCTTTCAGGGCTAGCTTTCTTT
CASSLALSGLAFF
>-|TRBV15|TRBJ1-4|TRBD1
TGTGCCACCAGCAGAGACAGGGGGCAGGGAAAACTGTTTTTT
CATSRDRGQGKLFF
>-|TRBV7-2|TRBJ1-1|-
TGTGCCAGCAGCTTTGGGGGCTATGACACTGAAGCTTTCTTT
CASSFGGYDTEAFF
>-|TRBV7-9|TRBJ1-5|TRBD1
TGTGCCAGCAGCTTGACAGGGAGCAATCAGCCCCAGCATTTT
CASSLTGSNQPQHF
>-|TRBV18|TRBJ1-4|TRBD1
TGTGCCAGCTCATTACGAACAGGGGTGATGGCAACTAATGAAAAACTGTTTTTT
CASSLRTGVMATNEKLFF
>few|TRBV28|TRBJ2-2|-
TGTGCCAGCATCTTAAGCCCCCCCACCGGGGAGCTGTTTTTT
CASILSPPTGELFF
>-|TRBV27|TRBJ1-1|-
TGTGCCAGCAGTTTGAGCGCGAACACTGAAGCTTTCTTT
CASSLSANTEAFF
>-|TRBV25-1|TRBJ1-6|-
TGTGCCAGCACTGAGACAGCGTATAATTCACCCCTCCACTTT
CASTETAYNSPLHF
>once|TRBV10-3|TRBJ1-4|TRBD1
TGTGCCATCAGTGAGTTCGGGACAGCCGAAAAACTGTTTTTT
CAISEFGTAEKLFF
>-|TRBV2|TRBJ2-3|TRBD2
TGTGCCACCACGGGACTAGCGGGGAGGGATACGCAGTATTTT
CATTGLAGRDTQYF
>-|TRBV12-3/TRBV12-4|TRBJ2-5|TRBD2
TGTGCCAGCACCCGGACTAGCGGGAGCCCCCAGTACTTC
CASTRTSGSPQYF
>-|TRBV29-1|TRBJ2-2|TRBD2
TGCAGCGCCGTCCGGAGGGAGGGCTGGTATGCCGGGGAGCTGTTTTTT
CSAVRREGWYAGELFF
>-|TRBV2|TRBJ1-1|-
TGTGCCAGCATGCGGGAAATGAACACTGAAGCTTTCTTT
CASMREMNTEAFF
>-|TRBV5-1|TRBJ1-1|-
TGCGCCACACGAAAGGGGGACACTGAAGCTTTCTTT
CATRKGDTEAFF
>-|TRBV9|TRBJ2-1|TRBD1
TGTGCCAGCAGCGTAGCTGGGACAGGGGTGAATGAGCAGTTCTTC
CASSVAGTGVNEQFF
>-|TRBV6-6|TRBJ2-3|-
TGTGCCAGCAGTTACGCCAGGTTGACAGATACGCAGTATTTT
CASSYARLTDTQYF
>-|TRBV19|TRBJ1-2|TRBD1
TGTGCCAGTAGTATCCCAGGGGGACCTAACTATGGCTACACCTTC
CASSIPGGPNYGYTF
>once|TRBV4-1|TRBJ1-5|-
TGCGCCAGCAGCCAAGAATCCGAGGCGGTTCTACAGCCCCAGCATTTT
CASSQESEAVLQPQHF
>-|TRBV6-6|TRBJ1-6|TRBD1
TGTGCCGGTTGGGACAGGGAATCACCCCTCCACTTT
CAGWDRESPLHF
>-|TRBV11-1|TRBJ2-3|TRBD2
TGTGCCAGCAGCTTAGCATCCGGGACTATCACAGATACGCAGTATTTT
CASSLASGTITDTQYF